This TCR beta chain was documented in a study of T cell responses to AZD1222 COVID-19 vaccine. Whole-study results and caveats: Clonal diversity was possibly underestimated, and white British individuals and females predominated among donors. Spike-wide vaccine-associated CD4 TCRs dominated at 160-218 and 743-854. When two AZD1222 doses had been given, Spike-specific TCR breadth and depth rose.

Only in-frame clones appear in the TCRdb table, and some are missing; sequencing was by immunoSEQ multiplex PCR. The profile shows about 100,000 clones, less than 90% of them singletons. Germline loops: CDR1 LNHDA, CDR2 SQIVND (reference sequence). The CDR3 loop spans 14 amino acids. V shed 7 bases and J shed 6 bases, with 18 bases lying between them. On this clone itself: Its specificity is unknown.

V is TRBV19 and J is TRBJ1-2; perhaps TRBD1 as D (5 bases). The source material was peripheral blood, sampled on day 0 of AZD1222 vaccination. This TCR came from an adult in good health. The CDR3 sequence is CASTVWGVGDGYTF. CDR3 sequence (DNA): TGTGCCAGTACTGTGTGGGGGGTTGGCGATGGCTACACCTTC.